A single T cell receptor beta chain is shown here with its context. Antigen specificity is unknown. It was with 60 Vbeta and 13 Jbeta primers that the PCR ran. The data were produced by immunoSEQ multiplex PCR, yet TCRdb's version contains in-frame clones alone and is incomplete. The data contain about 130,000 clones, about 79% of them seen just once; the ten biggest clones take up 2% to 3%. The data originate from a study of cytomegalovirus exposure and HLA in healthy donors. Study findings and constraints: As immune exposure information, only CMV serostatus was available. TCR beta V- and J-gene trimming, according to a later analysis, was linked to a missense DCLRE1C variant.

The CDR3 consists of 14 residues. Trimming took off 5 bases at V and 2 bases at J, with 10 bases between the two ends. Germline assignment: CDR1 SGHRS and CDR2 YFSETQ. What was sequenced was PBMCs. The receptor was derived from a man in his forties or fifties in good health and CMV-seronegative. The rearrangement uses TRBV5-1 and TRBJ2-2, with a tentative D call TRBD2 (6 bases). In DNA, the CDR3 is TGCGCCAGCAGTCGGGGGTCCAACACCGGGGAGCTGTTTTTT. It yields the protein CASSRGSNTGELFF.